The 8 T cell receptor beta chains below were found in one sample sequenced in a study of circulating CD8 cells and anti-PD-1 response in melanoma (dated by TCRdb to 2020 to 2021). These reads were obtained on a NextSeq 500. TCR libraries were prepared from approximately 14 ng of total RNA with the QIAseq Immune Repertoire RNA Library Kit, Human TCR Panel. TCRdb reanalyzed the raw reads on its own, using fastp at Q25 for trimming and MiXCR for clone calling, and kept in-frame beta chains. A single entry per CDR3 protein holds the most common genes and DNA from its merged rows. The sample data list approximately 550 distinct CDR3 sequences, and approximately 10% of these were observed just once. About 50% of the sample comes from the top ten. A BD FACSAria II cell sorter was used to sort four subsets, defined by PD-1 and/or TIGIT, from live CD3+CD8+TCRalphabeta+ cells. The sequences come from CD8+ T cells from PBMCs, collected at baseline or after one month of anti-PD-1 therapy (not recorded which). The receptor source for this set is a human donor with melanoma.

This clonotype is judged medium-sized. This chain links TRBV27 with TRBJ2-7; D is ambiguous. Trimming removed 0 bases from V and 3 bases from J, with 6 bases in between. The CDR3 sequence is 13 residues long. Germline V CDR1 and CDR2: MNHEY, SMNVEV (reference sequence). The CDR3, as DNA: TGTGCCAGCAGTTTATCGAAAAGCTACGAGCAGTACTTC. Protein sequence: CASSLSKSYEQYF.

By frequency in the sample, this clonotype is medium-sized. The chain is built from TRBV7-9 and TRBJ2-1; TRBD1 matches at 7 bases. The germline V gene has CDR1 SEHNR and CDR2 FQNEAQ (reference sequence). The CDR3 is 16 residues long. V shed 5 bases and J 0 bases; nucleotides not matched to a gene: 7. The CDR3 region is CASSPTGTTSYNEQFF. In nucleotides, the CDR3 is TGTGCCAGCAGCCCGACAGGGACGACCTCCTACAATGAGCAGTTCTTC.

By share of the sample, this clonotype is medium-sized. The chain has TRBV5-4 and TRBJ2-3; 9 positions agree with TRBD2. The CDR3 extends over 15 amino acids. Trimming removed 0 bases from V and 6 bases from J; junction bases left unmatched: 5. Germline values: CDR1 SGHNT, CDR2 YYREEE (reference sequence). The CDR3 here is CASSLALAGIDTQYF. CDR3 sequence (DNA): TGTGCCAGCAGCTTGGCCCTAGCGGGGATCGATACGCAGTATTTT.

The chain uses TRBV28 and TRBJ2-7; 12 bases line up with TRBD1. Losses at the gene ends were 3 bases for V and 2 bases for J; bases not matched to a gene: 8. CDR3 length: 17 amino acids. Germline-derived CDR1 and CDR2 are MDHEN and SYDVKM. This CDR3 is CASSLDHRDRGPYEQYF. The CDR3, as DNA: TGTGCCAGCAGTTTGGACCACCGGGACAGGGGGCCCTACGAGCAGTACTTC.

The sample holds a few counts of this clonotype. The chain joins TRBV13 to TRBJ2-7, with 9 bases lining up with TRBD1. The CDR3 spans 15 residues. The V and J ends lost 5 bases and 3 bases, in that order; junction bases with no gene match: 8. Germline V gene sequence: CDR1 PRHDT, CDR2 FYEKMQ (reference sequence). The CDR3 loop reads CASSVGGQGRYEQYF. The CDR3 DNA sequence: TGTGCCAGCAGCGTGGGGGGACAGGGTCGCTACGAGCAGTACTTC. Using reference TRBV13 and TRBJ2-7 for the parts outside the CDR3, the full variable domain is AAGVIQSPRHLIKEKRETATLKCYPIPRHDTVYWYQQGPGQDPQFLISFYEKMQSDKGSIPDRFSAQQFSDYHSELNMSSLELGDSALYFCASSVGGQGRYEQYFGPGTRLTVT.

The chain recombines TRBV20-1 with TRBJ2-1; 8 positions match TRBD2. Looked up from germline, CDR1 is DFQATT and CDR2 is SNEGSKA (reference sequence). Trimming cost V 6 bases and J 6 bases; bases outside gene matches: 16. The CDR3 is made up of 16 amino acids. DNA of the CDR3: TGCAGTGCCTCACAGCGTAAGAGCGGGAGACTCAATGAGCAGTTCTTC. Protein sequence: CSASQRKSGRLNEQFF.

The chain uses TRBV6-1 and TRBJ2-1, with TRBD2 identical over 11 bases. J gave up 6 bases and V 4 bases, and 8 bases lay outside the gene matches. Germline V gene sequence: CDR1 MNHNS, CDR2 SASEGT. The CDR3 length is 16 residues. The CDR3 nucleotides read TGTGCCAGCAGTGGGTCGGGACTAGCGGTGGCCAATGAGCAGTTCTTC. Translation gives CASSGSGLAVANEQFF.

This clonotype is deemed medium-sized. The gene calls are TRBV4-3 and TRBJ1-2; the match to TRBD1 covers 10 bases. CDR1 is LGHNA and CDR2 is YSLEER in the germline V gene. This CDR3 has 15 amino acids. V trimming: 1 base; J trimming: 4 bases; junction bases outside the gene matches: 3. CDR3 amino acids: CASSQGQGASYGYTF. The CDR3 nucleotides are TGCGCCAGCAGCCAAGGACAGGGGGCGAGCTATGGCTACACCTTC.